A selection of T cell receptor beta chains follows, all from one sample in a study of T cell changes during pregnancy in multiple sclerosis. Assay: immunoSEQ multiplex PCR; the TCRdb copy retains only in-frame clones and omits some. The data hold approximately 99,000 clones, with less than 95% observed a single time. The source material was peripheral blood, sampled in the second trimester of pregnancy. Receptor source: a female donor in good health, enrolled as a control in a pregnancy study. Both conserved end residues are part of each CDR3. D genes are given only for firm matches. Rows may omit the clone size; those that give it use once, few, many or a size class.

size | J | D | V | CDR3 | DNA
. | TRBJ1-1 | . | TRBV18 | CASSPSGANTEAFF | TGTGCCAGCTCACCATCAGGTGCAAACACTGAAGCTTTCTTT
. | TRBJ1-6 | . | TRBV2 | CASREDRGGPSPLHF | TGTGCCAGCAGAGAAGATAGGGGAGGGCCTTCACCCCTCCACTTT
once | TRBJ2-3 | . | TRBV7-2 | CAGAGAGDTQYF | TGTGCCGGTGCGGGCGCGGGAGATACGCAGTATTTT
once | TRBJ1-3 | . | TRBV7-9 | CASSTNKEAHSGNTIYF | TGTGCCAGCAGCACAAATAAAGAGGCTCACTCTGGAAACACCATATATTTT
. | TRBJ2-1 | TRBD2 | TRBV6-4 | CASATTSGANEQFF | TGTGCCAGCGCCACGACTAGCGGGGCCAATGAGCAGTTCTTC
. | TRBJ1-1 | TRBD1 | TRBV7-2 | CASSRDRGMTFF | TGTGCCAGCAGCCGGGACAGGGGAATGACTTTCTTT
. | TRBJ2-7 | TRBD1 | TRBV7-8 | CASIERGQGATEQYF | TGTGCCAGCATCGAAAGGGGACAGGGGGCGACCGAGCAGTACTTC
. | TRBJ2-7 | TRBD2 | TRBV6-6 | CASSKGRTSTYEQYF | TGTGCCAGCAGTAAGGGTAGGACTAGCACCTACGAGCAGTACTTC
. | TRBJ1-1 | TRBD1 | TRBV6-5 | CASRRGDRAWGAFF | TGTGCCAGCAGACGAGGAGACAGGGCTTGGGGAGCTTTCTTT
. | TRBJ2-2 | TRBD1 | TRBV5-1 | CASSGNRGYANTGELFF | TGCGCCAGCAGCGGAAACAGGGGGTACGCGAACACCGGGGAGCTGTTTTTT
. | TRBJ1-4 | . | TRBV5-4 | CASSGTAGEKLFF | TGTGCCAGCTCCGGAACAGCGGGGGAAAAACTGTTTTTT
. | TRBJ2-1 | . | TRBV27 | CASSLIVSSYNEQFF | TGTGCCAGCAGTTTAATAGTGAGCTCCTACAATGAGCAGTTCTTC
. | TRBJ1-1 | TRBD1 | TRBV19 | CASSTGRGTEAFF | TGTGCCAGTAGTACCGGCAGGGGGACTGAAGCTTTCTTT
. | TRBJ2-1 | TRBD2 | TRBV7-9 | CASSSGLARNEQFF | TGTGCCAGCAGCTCCGGACTAGCCAGGAATGAGCAGTTCTTC
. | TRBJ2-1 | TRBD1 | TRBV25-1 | CASSDPGQGRRDEQFF | TGTGCCAGCAGTGACCCCGGACAGGGGCGAAGGGATGAGCAGTTCTTC
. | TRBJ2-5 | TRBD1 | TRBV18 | CASSGWSGGGQETQYF | TGTGCCAGCTCAGGTTGGTCAGGGGGCGGACAAGAGACCCAGTACTTC
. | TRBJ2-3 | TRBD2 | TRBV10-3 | CAISERLAGGKFTDTQYF | TGTGCCATCAGTGAAAGACTAGCGGGGGGTAAATTCACAGATACGCAGTATTTT
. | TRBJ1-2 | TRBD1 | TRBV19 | CASSGTGETNYGYTF | TGTGCCAGCAGTGGGACAGGCGAAACTAACTATGGCTACACCTTC
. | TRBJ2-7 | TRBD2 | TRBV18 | CASSPSLAGPYEQYF | TGTGCCAGCTCACCGAGCCTAGCGGGTCCCTACGAGCAGTACTTC
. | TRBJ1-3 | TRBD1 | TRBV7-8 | CASSLGRGGEGNTIYF | TGTGCCAGCAGCTTAGGCCGAGGGGGCGAGGGAAACACCATATATTTT
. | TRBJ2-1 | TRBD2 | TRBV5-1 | CASSRTGLAGGADNEQFF | TGCGCCAGCAGCCGGACGGGACTAGCGGGAGGAGCCGACAATGAGCAGTTCTTC
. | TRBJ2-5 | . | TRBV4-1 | CASSQELPKETQYF | TGCGCCAGCAGCCAAGAACTTCCGAAAGAGACCCAGTACTTC
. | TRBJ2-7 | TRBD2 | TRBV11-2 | CASSLGAIGAGGSYEQYF | TGTGCCAGCAGCTTAGGAGCAATAGGAGCGGGAGGGAGCTACGAGCAGTACTTC
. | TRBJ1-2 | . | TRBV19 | CASSGQPVASYDGYTF | TGTGCCAGTAGTGGACAACCCGTGGCATCTTACGATGGCTACACCTTC
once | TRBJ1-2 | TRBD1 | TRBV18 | CASSPRTGWGYTF | TGTGCCAGCTCACCGAGGACAGGGTGGGGCTACACCTTC
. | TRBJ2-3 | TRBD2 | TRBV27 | CASSFGGGAPDTQYF | TGTGCCAGCAGTTTCGGCGGGGGGGCCCCAGATACGCAGTATTTT
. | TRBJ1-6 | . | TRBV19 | CASGQNHNSPLHF | TGTGCCAGTGGCCAGAATCATAATTCACCCCTCCACTTT
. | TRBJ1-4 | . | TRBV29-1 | CSVRPTVNEKLFF | TGCAGCGTTCGGCCGACAGTTAATGAAAAACTGTTTTTT
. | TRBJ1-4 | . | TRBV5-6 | CASSNEGAPHEKLFF | TGTGCCAGCAGCAATGAAGGGGCCCCACATGAAAAACTGTTTTTT
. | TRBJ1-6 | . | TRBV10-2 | CASRMTEVRSPLHF | TGCGCCAGCAGGATGACAGAGGTCCGTTCACCCCTCCACTTT
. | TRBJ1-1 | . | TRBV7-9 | CASSFITRGTEAFF | TGTGCCAGCAGCTTCATTACCAGAGGGACTGAAGCTTTCTTT
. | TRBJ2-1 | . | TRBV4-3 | CASSQDHRVEGYNEQFF | TGCGCCAGCAGCCAAGATCACAGGGTTGAGGGCTACAATGAGCAGTTCTTC
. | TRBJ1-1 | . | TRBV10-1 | CASSAVRRRSEAFF | TGCGCCAGCTCCGCCGTCCGTAGGCGGTCTGAAGCTTTCTTT
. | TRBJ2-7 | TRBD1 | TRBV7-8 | CASSSRTGNEQYF | TGTGCCAGCAGCTCCAGGACAGGGAACGAGCAGTACTTC
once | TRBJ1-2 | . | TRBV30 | CAWSVGRTTKGYTF | TGTGCCTGGAGTGTCGGAAGGACAACCAAAGGCTACACCTTC
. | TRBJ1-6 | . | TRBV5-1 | CASSSGDGTSDSPLHF | TGCGCCAGCAGCTCCGGGGACGGGACTTCGGATTCACCCCTCCACTTT
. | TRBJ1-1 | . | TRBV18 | CASSPPVGLTEAFF | TGTGCCAGCTCACCACCCGTCGGGTTGACTGAAGCTTTCTTT
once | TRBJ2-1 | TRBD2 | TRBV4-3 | CASSQDPFSGTRWNEQFF | TGCGCCAGCAGCCAGGACCCTTTCTCGGGGACTAGATGGAATGAGCAGTTCTTC
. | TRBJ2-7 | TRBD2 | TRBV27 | CASSLGTSYYEQYF | TGTGCCAGCAGTTTGGGGACTAGCTACTACGAGCAGTACTTC
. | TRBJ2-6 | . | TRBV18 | CASSSGGPSSGANVLTF | TGTGCCAGCTCATCCGGTGGCCCTAGCTCTGGGGCCAACGTCCTGACTTTC
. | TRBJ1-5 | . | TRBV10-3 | CAISAGDPSNQPQHF | TGTGCCATCAGTGCAGGGGACCCTAGCAATCAGCCCCAGCATTTT
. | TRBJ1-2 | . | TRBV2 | CASRYATAEGYTF | TGTGCCAGCAGGTACGCGACTGCGGAAGGCTACACCTTC
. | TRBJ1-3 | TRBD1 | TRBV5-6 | CASSGDRGAGNTIYF | TGTGCCAGCAGCGGTGACAGGGGCGCTGGAAACACCATATATTTT
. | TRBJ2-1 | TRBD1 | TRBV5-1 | CASSGGQGSYNEQFF | TGCGCCAGCAGCGGCGGACAGGGCTCCTACAATGAGCAGTTCTTC
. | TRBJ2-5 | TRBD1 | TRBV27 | CASSLGGQGRETQYF | TGTGCCAGCAGTTTAGGGGGACAGGGGAGGGAGACCCAGTACTTC
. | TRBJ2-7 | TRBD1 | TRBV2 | CASSEPGGQGGSYEQYF | TGTGCCAGCAGTGAACCAGGGGGACAGGGGGGATCCTACGAGCAGTACTTC
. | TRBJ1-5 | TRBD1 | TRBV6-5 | CASSYSTGLDQPQHF | TGTGCCAGCAGTTACTCGACAGGGCTGGATCAGCCCCAGCATTTT
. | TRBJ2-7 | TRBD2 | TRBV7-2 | CASSLAGTSSYEQYF | TGTGCCAGCAGCTTGGCCGGGACTAGCTCGTACGAGCAGTACTTC
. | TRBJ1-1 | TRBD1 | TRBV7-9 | CASSYGQGTFF | TGTGCCAGCAGCTACGGACAGGGGACTTTCTTT
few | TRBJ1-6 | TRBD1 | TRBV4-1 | CASSQDLQGTYNSPLHF | TGCGCCAGCAGCCAAGACCTACAGGGGACTTATAATTCACCCCTCCACTTT
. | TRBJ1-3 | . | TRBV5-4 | CASSLGADSGNTIYF | TGTGCCAGCAGCTTGGGGGCAGACTCTGGAAACACCATATATTTT
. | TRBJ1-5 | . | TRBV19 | CASSRGSNQPQHF | TGTGCCAGTAGCCGGGGAAGCAATCAGCCCCAGCATTTT
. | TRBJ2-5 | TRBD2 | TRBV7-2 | CASSLGTSRETQYF | TGTGCCAGCAGCTTAGGGACTAGCCGGGAGACCCAGTACTTC
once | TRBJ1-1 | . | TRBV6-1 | CASSVYSTANTEAFF | TGTGCCAGCAGTGTATACTCGACAGCAAACACTGAAGCTTTCTTT